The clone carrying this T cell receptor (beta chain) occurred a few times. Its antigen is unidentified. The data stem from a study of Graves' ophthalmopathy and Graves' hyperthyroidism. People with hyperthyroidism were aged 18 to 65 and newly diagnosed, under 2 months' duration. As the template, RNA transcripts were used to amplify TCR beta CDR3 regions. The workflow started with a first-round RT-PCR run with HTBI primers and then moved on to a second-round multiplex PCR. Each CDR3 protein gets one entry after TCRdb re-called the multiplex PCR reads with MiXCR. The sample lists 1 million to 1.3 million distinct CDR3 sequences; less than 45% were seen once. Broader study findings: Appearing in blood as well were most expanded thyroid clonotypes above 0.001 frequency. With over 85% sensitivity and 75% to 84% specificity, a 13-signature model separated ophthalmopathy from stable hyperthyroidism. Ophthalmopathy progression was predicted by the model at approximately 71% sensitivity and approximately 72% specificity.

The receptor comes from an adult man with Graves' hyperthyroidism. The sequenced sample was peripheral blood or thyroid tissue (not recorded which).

The CDR3 sequence: CSATYTGQGQETQYF. CDR3 coding DNA: TGCAGTGCTACGTATACGGGACAGGGGCAAGAGACCCAGTACTTC. This chain uses TRBV20-1 with TRBJ2-5; 10 bases fit TRBD1. This CDR3 spans 15 amino acids. Trimming took 4 bases from V and 2 from J; bases not matched to a gene: 7. Germline V lookup: CDR1 DFQATT, CDR2 SNEGSKA (reference sequence).